The clone carrying this TCR beta chain appeared a few times. The antigen is undetermined. Specified time point: pre-sensitization, week 0. The treatment was: therapeutic diphenylcyclopropenone sensitization with weekly scalp DPC. The data derive from a study of human T cells and chemical hapten exposure. General study points: High-frequency TCRs, those above 1 in 1000, stayed the same after DPC sensitization. Expanded TCRs produced significantly more large CDR3 similarity clusters than controls did.

Unique molecular identifiers were attached to individual cDNA molecules during library preparation. TCRdb used MiXCR to reprocess the RACE reads, holding one entry per CDR3 protein. The sample contains 200,000 to 300,000 distinct CDR3 sequences, around 9.3% of which appear only once. The germline V gene encodes CDR1 LGHDT and CDR2 YNNKEL (reference sequence). The CDR3 covers 13 residues. Trimming took off 6 bases at V and 3 bases at J, with 11 bases between the two ends. The gene calls are TRBV3-1 and TRBJ1-1; D is ambiguous. This TCR was sampled from a woman aged 40 to 50 with alopecia areata. Some clones in this sample may be carry-over from other donors' samples. Sequenced material: whole blood, taken in connection with sensitization to the hapten diphenylcyclopropenone (DPC). DNA of the CDR3: TGTGCCAGCAGGGGCGTCGGTTACACTGAAGCTTTCTTT. It encodes CASRGVGYTEAFF.